In this sample, the clone carrying this T cell receptor beta chain turned up many times. The entry originates in a study of T cells in Graves' hyperthyroidism and ophthalmopathy. About the study: Peripheral blood was collected at initial diagnosis, before any treatment.

The germline V gene encodes CDR1 MNHEY and CDR2 SVGAGI. The CDR3 runs to 11 residues. Trimming removed 4 bases at V and 4 bases at J, with 5 bases between. Authors of the study amplified TCR beta CDR3 regions from RNA transcripts. A set of HTBI primers served as the primers for a first-round RT-PCR of the TCR CDR3. A single record per CDR3 protein comes from TCRdb applying MiXCR to the multiplex PCR reads. The table lists around 350,000 distinct CDR3 sequences, about 18% of them singletons. The sample was blood. The chain recombines TRBV6-5 with TRBJ2-7, with D unclear. The receptor comes from a woman aged 18 to 35 with Graves' hyperthyroidism. This CDR3 reads CASSFAYEQYF. The CDR3 DNA is TGTGCCAGCAGTTTCGCGTACGAGCAGTACTTC.